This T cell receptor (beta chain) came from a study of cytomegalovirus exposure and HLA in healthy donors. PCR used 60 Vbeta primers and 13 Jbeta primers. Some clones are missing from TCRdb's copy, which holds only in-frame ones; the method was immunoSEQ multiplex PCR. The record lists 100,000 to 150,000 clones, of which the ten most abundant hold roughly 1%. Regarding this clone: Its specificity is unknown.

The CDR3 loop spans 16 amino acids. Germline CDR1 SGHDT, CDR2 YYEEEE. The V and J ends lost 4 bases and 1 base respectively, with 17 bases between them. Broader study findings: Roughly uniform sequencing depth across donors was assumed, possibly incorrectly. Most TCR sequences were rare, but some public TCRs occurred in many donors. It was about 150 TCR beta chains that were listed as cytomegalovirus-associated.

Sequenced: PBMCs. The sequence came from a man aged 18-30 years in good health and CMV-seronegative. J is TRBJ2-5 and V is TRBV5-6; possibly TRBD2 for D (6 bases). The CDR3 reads CASSPLEGRGQETQYF. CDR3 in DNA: TGTGCCAGCAGCCCTCTGGAGGGTCGGGGCCAAGAGACCCAGTACTTC.